The text below deals with one T cell receptor beta chain. Its antigen remains unidentified. Only in-frame clones appear in the TCRdb table, and some are missing; sequencing was by immunoSEQ multiplex PCR. This sample has 150,000 to 200,000 clones, with more than 75% found just once. The data are from a study of T cell responses to AZD1222 COVID-19 vaccine. Study-wide results and caveats: Regions 160-218 and 743-854 dominated among vaccine-associated CD4 TCRs spanning spike.

The CDR3 totals 15 residues. V lost 0 bases and J lost 2; bases outside the gene matches: 2. Germline V gene lookup returns CDR1 SGHNT and CDR2 YYREEE (reference sequence). Sample: peripheral blood, taken on day 0 of AZD1222 vaccination. V and J are TRBV5-4 and TRBJ2-1, with 7 bases lining up with TRBD2. The TCR comes from an adult in good health. The CDR3 DNA is TGTGCCAGCAGCTTGGAGGCGGGGGCCTACAATGAGCAGTTCTTC. It encodes CASSLEAGAYNEQFF.